This T cell receptor beta chain came from a study of metastatic and nonmetastatic thyroid tumors. The CDR3 extends over 15 amino acids. Germline assignment: CDR1 SGHRS and CDR2 YFSETQ. V gave up 5 bases and J gave up 2 bases, with 14 bases separating them. Until they underwent thyroid surgery, no patient had received any treatment. TCRdb re-called the PCR reads with MiXCR. Counted here are some 19,000 clones, roughly 36% occurring once; the ten biggest clones make up more than 15%. The origin of this receptor is a female donor with papillary thyroid cancer or a benign thyroid nodule (not recorded which). Some clones in this sample may be carry-over from other donors' samples. The chain joins TRBV5-1 to TRBJ1-5; possibly TRBD1 for D (5 bases). Sequences were obtained from tumor tissue. The CDR3 nucleotides are TGCGCCAGCAGACCGGACATGCTTGGCAATCAGCCCCAGCATTTT. Protein product: CASRPDMLGNQPQHF. Based on the CDR3 plus reference TRBV5-1 and TRBJ1-5, the full variable domain is KAGVTQTPRYLIKTRGQQVTLSCSPISGHRSVSWYQQTPGQGLQFLFEYFSETQRNKGNFPGRFSGRQFSNSRSEMNVSTLELGDSALYLCASRPDMLGNQPQHFGDGTRLSIL.